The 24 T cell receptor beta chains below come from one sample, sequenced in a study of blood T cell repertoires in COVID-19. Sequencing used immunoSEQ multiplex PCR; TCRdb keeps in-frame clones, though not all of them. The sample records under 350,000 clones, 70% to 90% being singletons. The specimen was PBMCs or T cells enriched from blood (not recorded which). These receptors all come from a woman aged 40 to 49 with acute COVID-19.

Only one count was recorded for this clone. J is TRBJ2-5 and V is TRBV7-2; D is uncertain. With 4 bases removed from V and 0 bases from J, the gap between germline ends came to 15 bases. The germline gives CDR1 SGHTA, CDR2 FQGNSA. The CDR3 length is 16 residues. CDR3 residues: CASSSNPPTNQETQYF. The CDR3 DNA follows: TGTGCCAGCAGCTCAAACCCACCGACAAACCAAGAGACCCAGTACTTC.

This CDR3 reads CASSTGNQETQYF. The CDR3 coding sequence is TGTGCCAGCAGCACCGGGAACCAAGAGACCCAGTACTTC. This chain links TRBV11-3 with TRBJ2-5; D might be TRBD2 (5 bases). Trimming took 5 bases from V and 0 from J, leaving 7 bases between them. There are 13 residues in the CDR3. Germline CDR1 SGHNT, CDR2 YENEEA. The variable domain in full, with the rest retrieved from reference TRBV11-3 and TRBJ2-5, is EAGVVQSPRYKIIEKKQPVAFWCNPISGHNTLYWYLQNLGQGPELLIRYENEEAVDDSQLPKDRFSAERLKGVDSTLKIQPAELGDSAVYLCASSTGNQETQYFGPGTRLLVL.

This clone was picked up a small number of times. The CDR3 sequence is CASSQGQGGEKLFF. The DNA of the CDR3 is TGTGCCAGCAGCCAAGGTCAGGGCGGCGAAAAACTGTTTTTT. The chain combines TRBV3-1 (or the pseudogene TRBV3-2) with TRBJ1-4; TRBD1 is a possible D gene (5 bases). Germline V gene lookup returns CDR1 LGHDT and CDR2 YNNKEL (reference sequence). This CDR3 has 14 residues. The V end lost 1 base, the J end lost 8 bases, and 11 bases lay between the germline ends.

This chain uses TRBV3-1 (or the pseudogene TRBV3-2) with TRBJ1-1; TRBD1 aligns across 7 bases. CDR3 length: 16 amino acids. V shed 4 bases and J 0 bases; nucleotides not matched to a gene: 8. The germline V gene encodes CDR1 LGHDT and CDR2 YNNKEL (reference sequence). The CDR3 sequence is CASSPMTGTLNTEAFF. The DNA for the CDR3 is TGTGCCAGCAGCCCGATGACAGGGACCTTGAACACTGAAGCTTTCTTT.

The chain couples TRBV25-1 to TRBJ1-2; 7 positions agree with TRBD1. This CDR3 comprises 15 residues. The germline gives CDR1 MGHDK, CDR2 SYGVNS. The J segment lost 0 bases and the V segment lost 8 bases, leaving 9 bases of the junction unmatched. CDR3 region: CASQDAGQPNYGYTF. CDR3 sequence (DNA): TGTGCCAGCCAAGACGCGGGACAGCCTAACTATGGCTACACCTTC.

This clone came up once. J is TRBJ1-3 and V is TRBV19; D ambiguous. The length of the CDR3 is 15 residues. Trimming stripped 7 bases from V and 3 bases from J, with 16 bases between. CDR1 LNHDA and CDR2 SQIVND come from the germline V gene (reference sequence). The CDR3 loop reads CASTPGQAGGNTIYF. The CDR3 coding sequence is TGTGCCAGTACCCCCGGCCAGGCGGGTGGAAACACCATATATTTT.

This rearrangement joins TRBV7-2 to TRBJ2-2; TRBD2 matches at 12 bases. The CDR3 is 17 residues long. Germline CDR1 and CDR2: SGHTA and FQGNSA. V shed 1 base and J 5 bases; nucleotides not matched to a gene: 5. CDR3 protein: CASSLGLAGAGTGELFF. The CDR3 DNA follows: TGTGCCAGCAGCTTAGGACTAGCGGGAGCGGGAACCGGGGAGCTGTTTTTT.

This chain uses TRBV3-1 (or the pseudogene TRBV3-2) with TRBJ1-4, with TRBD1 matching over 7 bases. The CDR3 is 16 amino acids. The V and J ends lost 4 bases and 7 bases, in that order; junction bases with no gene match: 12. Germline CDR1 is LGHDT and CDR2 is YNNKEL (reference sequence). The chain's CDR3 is CASSRRQGVGTEKLFF. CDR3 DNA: TGTGCCAGCAGCCGTCGACAGGGCGTGGGGACTGAAAAACTGTTTTTT.

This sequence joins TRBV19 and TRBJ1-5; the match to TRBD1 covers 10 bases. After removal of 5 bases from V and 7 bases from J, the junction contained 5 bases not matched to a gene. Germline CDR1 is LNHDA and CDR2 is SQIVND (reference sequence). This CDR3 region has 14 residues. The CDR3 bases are TGTGCCAGTAGTTCGGACAGGGGGTTACAGCCCCAGCATTTT. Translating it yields CASSSDRGLQPQHF.

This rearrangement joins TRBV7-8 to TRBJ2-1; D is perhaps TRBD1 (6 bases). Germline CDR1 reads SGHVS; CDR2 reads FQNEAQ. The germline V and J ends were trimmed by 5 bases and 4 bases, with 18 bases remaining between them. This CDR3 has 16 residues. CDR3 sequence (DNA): TGTGCCAGCAGCCTCATTGGACAGCAGAATTACAATGAGCAGTTCTTC. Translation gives CASSLIGQQNYNEQFF.

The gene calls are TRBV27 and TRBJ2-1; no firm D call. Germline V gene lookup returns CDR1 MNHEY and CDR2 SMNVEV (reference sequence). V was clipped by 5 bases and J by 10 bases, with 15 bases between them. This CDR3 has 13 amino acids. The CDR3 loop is CASSPLPGYEQFF. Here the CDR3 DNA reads TGTGCCAGCAGTCCCCTCCCCGGTTACGAGCAGTTCTTC.

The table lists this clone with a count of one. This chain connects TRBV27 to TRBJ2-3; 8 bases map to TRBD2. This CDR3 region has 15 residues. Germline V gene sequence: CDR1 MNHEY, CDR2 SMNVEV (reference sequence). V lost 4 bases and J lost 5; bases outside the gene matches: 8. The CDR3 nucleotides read TGTGCCAGCAGTTCTTTAGCGGGATCAGTAGATACGCAGTATTTT. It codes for CASSSLAGSVDTQYF.

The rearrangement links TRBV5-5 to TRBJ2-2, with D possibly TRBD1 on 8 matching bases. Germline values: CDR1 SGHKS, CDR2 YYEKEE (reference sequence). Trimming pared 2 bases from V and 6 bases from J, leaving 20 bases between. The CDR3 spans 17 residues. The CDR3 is CASSFHPDRAGAGELFF. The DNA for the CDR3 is TGTGCCAGCAGCTTCCACCCGGACAGGGCGGGGGCCGGGGAGCTGTTTTTT.

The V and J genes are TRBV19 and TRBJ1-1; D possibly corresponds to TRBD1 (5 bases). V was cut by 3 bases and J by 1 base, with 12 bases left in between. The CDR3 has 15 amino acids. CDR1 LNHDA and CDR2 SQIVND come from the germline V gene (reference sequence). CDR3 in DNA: TGTGCCAGTAGTATCCGGGGGGTTAGGAACACTGAAGCTTTCTTT. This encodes CASSIRGVRNTEAFF.

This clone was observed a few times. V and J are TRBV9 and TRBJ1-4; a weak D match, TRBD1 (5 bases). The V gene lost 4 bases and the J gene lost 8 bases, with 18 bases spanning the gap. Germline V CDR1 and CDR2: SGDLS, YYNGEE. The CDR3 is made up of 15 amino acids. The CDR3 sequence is CASSTSTGLAEKLFF. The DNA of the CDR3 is TGTGCCAGCAGCACTTCCACGGGGCTAGCGGAAAAACTGTTTTTT.

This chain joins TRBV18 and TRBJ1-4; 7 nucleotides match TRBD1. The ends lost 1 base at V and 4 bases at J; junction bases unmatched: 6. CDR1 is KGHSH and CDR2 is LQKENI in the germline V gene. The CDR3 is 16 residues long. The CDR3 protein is CASSPRGPGGNEKLFF. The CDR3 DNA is TGTGCCAGCTCACCACGTGGGCCAGGGGGTAATGAAAAACTGTTTTTT.

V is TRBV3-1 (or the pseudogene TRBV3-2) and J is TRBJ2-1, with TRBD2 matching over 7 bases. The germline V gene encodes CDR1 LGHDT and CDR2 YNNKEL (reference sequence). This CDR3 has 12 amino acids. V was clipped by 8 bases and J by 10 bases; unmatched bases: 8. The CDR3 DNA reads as TGTGCCAGCGGGGGGGAAGACGGAGAGCAGTTCTTC. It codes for CASGGEDGEQFF.

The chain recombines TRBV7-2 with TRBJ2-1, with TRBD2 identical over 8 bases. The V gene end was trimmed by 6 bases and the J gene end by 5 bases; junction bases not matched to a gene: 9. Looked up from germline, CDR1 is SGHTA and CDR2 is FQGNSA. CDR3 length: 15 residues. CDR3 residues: CASRGRLALNNEQFF. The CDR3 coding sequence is TGTGCCAGCAGGGGTCGACTAGCGCTTAACAATGAGCAGTTCTTC.

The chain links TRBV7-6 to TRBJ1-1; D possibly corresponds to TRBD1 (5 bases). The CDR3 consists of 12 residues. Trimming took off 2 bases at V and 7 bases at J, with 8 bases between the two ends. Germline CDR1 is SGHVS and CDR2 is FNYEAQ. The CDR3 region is CASSLLGGEAFF. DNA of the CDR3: TGTGCCAGCAGCTTACTGGGGGGTGAAGCTTTCTTT.

The CDR3 DNA reads TGTGCCAGCAGTTTCGGGGGTCAGCCCCAGCATTTT. This sequence encodes CASSFGGQPQHF. This chain uses TRBV28 with TRBJ1-5; possible D gene TRBD1, 5 bases. The CDR3 runs 12 residues. The germline gives CDR1 MDHEN, CDR2 SYDVKM. The ends were cut back, 3 bases at V and 6 bases at J, with 6 bases in the middle.

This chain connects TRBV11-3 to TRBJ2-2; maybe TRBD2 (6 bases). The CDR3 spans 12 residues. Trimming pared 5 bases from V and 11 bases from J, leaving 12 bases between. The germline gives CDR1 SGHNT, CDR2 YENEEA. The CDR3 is CASSGGTRELFF. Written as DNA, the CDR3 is TGTGCCAGCAGCGGGGGGACGCGAGAGCTGTTTTTT.

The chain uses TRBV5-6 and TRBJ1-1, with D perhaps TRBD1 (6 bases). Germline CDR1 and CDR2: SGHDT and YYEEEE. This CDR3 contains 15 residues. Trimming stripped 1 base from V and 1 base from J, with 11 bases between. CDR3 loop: CASSLKGGGNTEAFF. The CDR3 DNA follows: TGTGCCAGCAGCTTGAAAGGGGGTGGGAACACTGAAGCTTTCTTT.

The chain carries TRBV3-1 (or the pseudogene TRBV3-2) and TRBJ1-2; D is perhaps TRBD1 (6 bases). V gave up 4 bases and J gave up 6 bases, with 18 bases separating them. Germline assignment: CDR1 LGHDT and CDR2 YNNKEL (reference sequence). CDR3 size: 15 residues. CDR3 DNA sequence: TGTGCCAGCAGCCCGTCGATGAACAGGGCTCATGGCTACACCTTC. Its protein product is CASSPSMNRAHGYTF.

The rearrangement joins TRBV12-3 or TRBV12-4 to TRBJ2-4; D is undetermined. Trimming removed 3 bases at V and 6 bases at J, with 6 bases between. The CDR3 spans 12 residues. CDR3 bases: TGTGCCAGCAGTTTCAACGGAAACATTCAGTACTTC. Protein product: CASSFNGNIQYF.